The 14 T cell receptor beta chains in this list originate from one sample, sequenced in a study of blood T cell repertoires in COVID-19. Clones were read by immunoSEQ multiplex PCR, and TCRdb kept only the in-frame ones, dropping some. The table lists around 180,000 clones, about 80% of them singletons. The sample consisted of peripheral blood. These receptors were obtained from a human donor in a cohort sampled during active COVID-19.

This clone was seen a single time. The chain employs TRBV10-3 and TRBJ2-1; the D is unclear. This CDR3 contains 13 residues. The germline V and J ends were trimmed by 5 bases and 8 bases, with 13 bases remaining between them. Germline assignment: CDR1 ENHRY and CDR2 SYGVKD. In DNA, the CDR3 is TGTGCCATCAGTAAAGCGACTTCGTATGAGCAGTTCTTC. The encoded protein is CAISKATSYEQFF.

The chain employs TRBV30 and TRBJ2-3; 10 bases fit TRBD1. Per the germline V gene, CDR1 is GTSNPN and CDR2 is SVGIG (reference sequence). The CDR3 has 16 residues. Trimming removed 7 bases from V and 0 bases from J; junction bases left unmatched: 10. The CDR3: CASDRGHPPSTDTQYF. As DNA, the CDR3 is TGTGCCTCCGACAGGGGGCACCCCCCCAGCACAGATACGCAGTATTTT.

The V and J genes are TRBV12-3 or TRBV12-4 and TRBJ1-1, with TRBD1 matching over 8 bases. The V segment lost 5 bases and the J segment 8 bases; nucleotides outside the gene matches: 4. This CDR3 comprises 12 residues. The CDR3: CASSPWTGEAFF. CDR3 DNA sequence: TGTGCCAGCAGTCCTTGGACAGGGGAAGCTTTCTTT.

The chain recombines TRBV10-1 with TRBJ2-5, with TRBD1 as a possible D gene (6 bases). This CDR3 contains 15 residues. With 0 bases removed from V and 2 bases from J, the gap between germline ends came to 10 bases. From germline, CDR1 is WNHNN and CDR2 SYGVQD (reference sequence). The CDR3 coding sequence is TGCGCCAGCAGTGAGTCGGGAACAGGGCAAGAGACCCAGTACTTC. The encoded protein is CASSESGTGQETQYF.

The chain uses TRBV2 and TRBJ1-2; no definite D call. This CDR3 spans 14 amino acids. The ends were cut back, 3 bases at V and 0 bases at J, with 8 bases in the middle. CDR1 is SNHLY, CDR2 FYNNEI, per germline. The chain's CDR3 is CASSDGQPNYGYTF. The CDR3 DNA sequence: TGTGCCAGCAGTGATGGGCAGCCTAACTATGGCTACACCTTC.

V is TRBV24-1 and J is TRBJ2-6, with TRBD1 matching over 8 bases. The CDR3 consists of 15 residues. Germline CDR1 reads KGHDR; CDR2 reads SFDVKD. Trimming removed 5 bases from V and 2 bases from J; junction bases left unmatched: 1. CDR3 amino acids: CATSGDRPGANVLTF. DNA of the CDR3: TGTGCCACCAGTGGGGACAGGCCTGGGGCCAACGTCCTGACTTTC.

This clone has only one observation. The V and J genes are TRBV6-1 and TRBJ2-5, with D possibly TRBD1 on 7 matching bases. CDR3 length: 16 amino acids. V was clipped by 0 bases and J by 5 bases, with 16 bases between them. Germline lookup yields CDR1 MNHNS and CDR2 SASEGT. The CDR3 here is CASSEAWDSGGETQYF. In DNA form, the CDR3 reads TGTGCCAGCAGTGAAGCTTGGGACAGTGGGGGGGAGACCCAGTACTTC.

This clone was recorded once. V and J are TRBV2 and TRBJ1-2; tentative D call: TRBD1 (5 bases). Per the germline V gene, CDR1 is SNHLY and CDR2 is FYNNEI. CDR3 length equals 15 residues. Trimming removed 7 bases from V and 3 bases from J, with 18 bases in between. CDR3 in amino acids: CASTPPGVTYYGYTF. CDR3 DNA: TGTGCCAGCACTCCCCCGGGGGTAACCTACTATGGCTACACCTTC.

This sequence joins TRBV9 and TRBJ1-1, with D maybe TRBD1 (6 bases). This CDR3 spans 13 amino acids. From germline, CDR1 is SGDLS and CDR2 YYNGEE. Trimming removed 4 bases from V and 3 bases from J, with 10 bases in between. This chain's CDR3 is CASSFNRDTEAFF. CDR3 in DNA: TGTGCCAGCAGCTTTAACAGGGACACTGAAGCTTTCTTT. Filled out from reference TRBV9 and TRBJ1-1, the complete variable domain reads DSGVTQTPKHLITATGQRVTLRCSPRSGDLSVYWYQQSLDQGLQFLIQYYNGEERAKGNILERFSAQQFPDLHSELNLSSLELGDSALYFCASSFNRDTEAFFGQGTRLTVV.

The J gene is TRBJ1-1, the V gene TRBV18, with D possibly being TRBD1 (6 bases). Per the germline V gene, CDR1 is KGHSH and CDR2 is LQKENI. The germline V and J ends were trimmed by 0 bases and 6 bases, with 14 bases remaining between them. The CDR3 is 15 residues long. Here the CDR3 DNA reads TGTGCCAGCTCACCACCTATGGTACAGGGCGCTGAAGCTTTCTTT. Residues: CASSPPMVQGAEAFF.

CDR3 coding DNA: TGTGCCAGCAGTTACCTAGCTAGCGGGGGGGGAGATACGCAGTATTTT. Protein: CASSYLASGGGDTQYF. This sequence joins TRBV6-6 and TRBJ2-3, with 12 bases lining up with TRBD2. From germline, CDR1 is MNHNY and CDR2 SVGAGI (reference sequence). The CDR3 is made up of 16 amino acids. Germline trimming cut 2 bases from V and 5 bases from J; bases unmatched to any gene: 5.

This clone was detected once. The chain uses TRBV12-5 and TRBJ2-1, with a possible D match to TRBD1 (6 bases). V lost 5 bases and J lost 3, with 11 bases in between. This CDR3 is 14 amino acids long. From germline, CDR1 is LGHNT and CDR2 FRNRAP. The CDR3 DNA follows: TGTGCTAGTGGTCCCCAGGGGTTCTACAATGAGCAGTTCTTC. Its translation: CASGPQGFYNEQFF.

Here the CDR3 DNA reads TGTGCCAGCAGTCCAGGGAAAGACTACGAGCAGTACTTC. It specifies CASSPGKDYEQYF. This chain links TRBV6-5 with TRBJ2-7, with D tentatively TRBD1 (5 bases). V lost 5 bases, J lost 3 bases, and 11 bases lay in between. CDR3 length: 13 residues. CDR1 and CDR2 from the germline V gene are MNHEY and SVGAGI.

The rearrangement joins TRBV5-4 to TRBJ2-3, with no clear D. This CDR3 has 15 residues. The V end was cut by 0 bases, the J end by 0 bases, with 8 bases between. CDR1 and CDR2 from the germline V gene are SGHNT and YYREEE (reference sequence). CDR3 loop: CASSLAAASTDTQYF. CDR3 DNA: TGTGCCAGCAGCTTGGCCGCGGCCAGCACAGATACGCAGTATTTT.